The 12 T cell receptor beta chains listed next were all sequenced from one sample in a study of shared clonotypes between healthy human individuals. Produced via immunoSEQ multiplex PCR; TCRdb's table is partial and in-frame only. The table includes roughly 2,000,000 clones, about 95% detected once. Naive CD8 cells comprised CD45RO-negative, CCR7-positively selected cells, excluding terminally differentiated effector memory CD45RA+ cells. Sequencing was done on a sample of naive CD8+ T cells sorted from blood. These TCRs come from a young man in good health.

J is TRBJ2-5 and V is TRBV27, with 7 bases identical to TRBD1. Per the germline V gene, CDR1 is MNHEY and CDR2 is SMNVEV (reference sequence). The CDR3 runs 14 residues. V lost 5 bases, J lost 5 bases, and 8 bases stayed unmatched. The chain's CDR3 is CASSATGLGETQYF. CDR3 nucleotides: TGTGCCAGCAGTGCGACAGGGTTGGGGGAGACCCAGTACTTC.

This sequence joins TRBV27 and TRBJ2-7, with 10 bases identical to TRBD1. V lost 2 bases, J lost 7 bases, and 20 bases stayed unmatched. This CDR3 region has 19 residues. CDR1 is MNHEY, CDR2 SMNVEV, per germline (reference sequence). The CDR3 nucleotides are TGTGCCAGCAGTTTAGTTCAACGGGACAGGGGAAGCTTAAGTTGTGAGCAGTACTTC. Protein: CASSLVQRDRGSLSCEQYF.

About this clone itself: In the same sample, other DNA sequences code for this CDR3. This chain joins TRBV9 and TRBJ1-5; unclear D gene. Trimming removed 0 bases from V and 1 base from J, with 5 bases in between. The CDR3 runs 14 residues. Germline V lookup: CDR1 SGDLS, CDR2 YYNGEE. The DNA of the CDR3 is TGTGCCAGCAGCGTAGACGGAAGCAATCAGCCCCAGCATTTT. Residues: CASSVDGSNQPQHF.

The CDR3 is CASSYSKYPTWGKFF. CDR3 in DNA: TGTGCCAGCAGTTACTCGAAGTATCCCACCTGGGGCAAGTTCTTC. The rearrangement links TRBV6-5 to TRBJ2-1; D may be TRBD1 (5 bases). The germline V gene encodes CDR1 MNHEY and CDR2 SVGAGI. The CDR3 consists of 15 residues. The ends were cut back, 0 bases at V and 14 bases at J, with 20 bases in the middle.

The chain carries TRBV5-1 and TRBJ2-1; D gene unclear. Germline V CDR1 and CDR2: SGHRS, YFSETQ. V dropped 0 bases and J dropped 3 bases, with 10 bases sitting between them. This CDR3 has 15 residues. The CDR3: CASSLAAFGYNEQFF. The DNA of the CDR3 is TGCGCCAGCAGCTTGGCGGCGTTCGGCTACAATGAGCAGTTCTTC.

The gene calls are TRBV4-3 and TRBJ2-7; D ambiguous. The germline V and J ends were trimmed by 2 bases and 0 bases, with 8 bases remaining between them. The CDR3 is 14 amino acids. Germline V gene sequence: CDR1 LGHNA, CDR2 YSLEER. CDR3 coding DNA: TGCGCCAGCAGCCAACAGGAAAGCTCCTACGAGCAGTACTTC. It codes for CASSQQESSYEQYF.

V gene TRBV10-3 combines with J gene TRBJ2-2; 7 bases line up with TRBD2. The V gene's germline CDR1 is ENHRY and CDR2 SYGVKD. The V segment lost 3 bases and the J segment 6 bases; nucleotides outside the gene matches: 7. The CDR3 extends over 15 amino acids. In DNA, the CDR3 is TGTGCCATCAGTGAACCTTACACTAGCGCCGGGGAGCTGTTTTTT. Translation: CAISEPYTSAGELFF.

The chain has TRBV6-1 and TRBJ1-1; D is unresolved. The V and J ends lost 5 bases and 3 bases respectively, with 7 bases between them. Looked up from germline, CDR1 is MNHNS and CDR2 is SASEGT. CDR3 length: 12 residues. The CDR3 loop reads CASSPEYTEAFF. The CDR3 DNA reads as TGTGCCAGCAGTCCGGAGTACACTGAAGCTTTCTTT.

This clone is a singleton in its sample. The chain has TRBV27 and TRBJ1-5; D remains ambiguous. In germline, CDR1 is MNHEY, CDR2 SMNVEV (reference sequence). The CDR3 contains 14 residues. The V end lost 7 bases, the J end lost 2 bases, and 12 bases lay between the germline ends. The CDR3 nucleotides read TGTGCCAGCAAGACCTATGGGGGCAATCAGCCCCAGCATTTT. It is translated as CASKTYGGNQPQHF.

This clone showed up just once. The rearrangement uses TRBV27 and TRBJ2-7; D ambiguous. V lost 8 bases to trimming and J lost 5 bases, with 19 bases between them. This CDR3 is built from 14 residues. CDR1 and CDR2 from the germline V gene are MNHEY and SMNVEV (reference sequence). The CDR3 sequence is CASSQVGGEDEQYF. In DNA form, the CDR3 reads TGTGCCAGCTCCCAAGTAGGTGGCGAGGACGAGCAGTACTTC.

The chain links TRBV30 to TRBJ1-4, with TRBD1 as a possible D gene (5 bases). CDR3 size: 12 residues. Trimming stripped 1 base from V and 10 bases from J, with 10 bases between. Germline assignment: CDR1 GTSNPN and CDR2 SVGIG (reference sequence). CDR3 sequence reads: CAWSGAGGKLFF. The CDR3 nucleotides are TGTGCCTGGAGTGGGGCCGGGGGAAAACTGTTTTTT.

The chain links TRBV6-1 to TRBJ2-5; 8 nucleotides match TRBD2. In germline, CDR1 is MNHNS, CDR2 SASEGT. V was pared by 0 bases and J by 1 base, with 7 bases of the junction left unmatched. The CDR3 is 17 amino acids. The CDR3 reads CASSEALAGGLQETQYF. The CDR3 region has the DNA TGTGCCAGCAGTGAAGCGTTGGCGGGGGGCCTCCAAGAGACCCAGTACTTC.